This T cell receptor beta chain was captured by sequencing in a study of a mutant IDH1 vaccine in newly diagnosed glioma. Study context: All eight of the vaccinations patients received fell in weeks 1, 3, 5, 7, 11, 15, 19 and 23. Those enrolled had earlier been treated with radiotherapy, temozolomide, or both, mostly both. Males made up about 60% and females 37.5% of treated patients, whose mean age was roughly 40 years.

Data came from immunoSEQ multiplex PCR; TCRdb stores just in-frame clones and leaves some out. The sample lists more than 55,000 clones, 65% to 90% seen once, with 3% to 3.5% in the top ten. The germline CDR1 and CDR2 sequences are SGHTA and FQGNSA. This CDR3 region has 13 residues. V lost 8 bases, J lost 4 bases, and 15 bases lay in between. Time point reported: week 5, during vaccination. Alongside topical imiquimod, each dose of vaccine comprised 300 ug of mutant IDH1 20-mer peptide. Findings and limits, study-wide: Pseudoprogression apparently lacked any relation to changes in top peripheral T cell clonotypes.

As for this clone: The antigen is unknown.

The sequence was obtained from a woman aged 18 to 35 with glioma. Some clones in this sample may be carry-over from other donors' samples. The chain uses TRBV7-2 and TRBJ2-7; maybe TRBD2 (5 bases). The sequences come from PBMCs, collected from a glioma patient whose treatment included an IDH1 peptide vaccine. The CDR3 loop reads CASGPRGRYEQYF. The CDR3 region has the DNA TGTGCCAGCGGCCCTCGCGGGCGTTACGAGCAGTACTTC.